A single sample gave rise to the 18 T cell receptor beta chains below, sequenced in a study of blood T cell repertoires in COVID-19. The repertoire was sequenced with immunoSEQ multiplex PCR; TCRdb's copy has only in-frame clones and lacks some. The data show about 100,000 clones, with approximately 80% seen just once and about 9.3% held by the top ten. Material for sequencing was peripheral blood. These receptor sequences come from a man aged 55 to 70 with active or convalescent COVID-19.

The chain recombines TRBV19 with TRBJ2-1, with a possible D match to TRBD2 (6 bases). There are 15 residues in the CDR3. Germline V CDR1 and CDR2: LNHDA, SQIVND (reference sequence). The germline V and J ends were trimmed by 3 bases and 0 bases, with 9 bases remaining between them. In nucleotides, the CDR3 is TGTGCCAGTAGTATGACGGGAGACTCCTACAATGAGCAGTTCTTC. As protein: CASSMTGDSYNEQFF.

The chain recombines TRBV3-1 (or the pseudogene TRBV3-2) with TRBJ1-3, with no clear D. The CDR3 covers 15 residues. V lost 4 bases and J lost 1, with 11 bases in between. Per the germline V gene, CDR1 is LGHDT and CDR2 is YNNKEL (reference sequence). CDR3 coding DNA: TGTGCCAGCAGCCCCCTAGGGAGGTCTGGAAACACCATATATTTT. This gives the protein CASSPLGRSGNTIYF.

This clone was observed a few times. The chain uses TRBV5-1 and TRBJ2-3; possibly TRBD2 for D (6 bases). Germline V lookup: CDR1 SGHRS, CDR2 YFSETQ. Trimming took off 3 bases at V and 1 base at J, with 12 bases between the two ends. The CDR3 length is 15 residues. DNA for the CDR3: TGCGCCAGCAGCTCGGGACTTTCGCGCACAGATACGCAGTATTTT. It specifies CASSSGLSRTDTQYF.

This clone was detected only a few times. DNA for the CDR3: TGTGCCAGCAGCTCACTAGGTGGGAAAGGGAAAACCGGGGAGCTGTTTTTT. Translation: CASSSLGGKGKTGELFF. The chain has TRBV5-4 and TRBJ2-2; a weak D match, TRBD2 (5 bases). The V gene's germline CDR1 is SGHNT and CDR2 YYREEE (reference sequence). CDR3 length: 17 residues. The V end was cut by 3 bases, the J end by 5 bases, with 20 bases between.

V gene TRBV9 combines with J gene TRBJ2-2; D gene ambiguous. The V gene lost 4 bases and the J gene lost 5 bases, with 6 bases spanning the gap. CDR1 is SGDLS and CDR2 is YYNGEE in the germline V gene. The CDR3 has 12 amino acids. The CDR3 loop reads CASSSQTGELFF. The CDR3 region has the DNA TGTGCCAGCAGCTCCCAAACCGGGGAGCTGTTTTTT.

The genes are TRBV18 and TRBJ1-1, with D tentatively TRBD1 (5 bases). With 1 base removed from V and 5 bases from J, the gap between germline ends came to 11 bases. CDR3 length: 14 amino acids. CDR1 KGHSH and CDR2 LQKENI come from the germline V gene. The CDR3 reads CASSPHSGVTEAFF. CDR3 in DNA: TGTGCCAGCTCACCACATTCGGGGGTAACTGAAGCTTTCTTT. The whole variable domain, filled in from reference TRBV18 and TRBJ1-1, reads NAGVMQNPRHLVRRRGQEARLRCSPMKGHSHVYWYRQLPEEGLKFMVYLQKENIIDESGMPKERFSAEFPKEGPSILRIQQVVRGDSAAYFCASSPHSGVTEAFFGQGTRLTVV.

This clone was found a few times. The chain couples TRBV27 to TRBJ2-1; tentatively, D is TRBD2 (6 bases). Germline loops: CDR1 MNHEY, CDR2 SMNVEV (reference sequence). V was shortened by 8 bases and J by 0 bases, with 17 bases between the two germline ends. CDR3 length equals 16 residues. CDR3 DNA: TGTGCCAGCGGCGCCGCGGCGGGGAGCTCCTACAATGAGCAGTTCTTC. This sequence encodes CASGAAAGSSYNEQFF.

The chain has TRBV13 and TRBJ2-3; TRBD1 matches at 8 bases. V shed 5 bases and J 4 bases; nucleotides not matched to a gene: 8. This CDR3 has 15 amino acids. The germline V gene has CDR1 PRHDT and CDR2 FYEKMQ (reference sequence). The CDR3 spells CASSPGQGRADTQYF. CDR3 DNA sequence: TGTGCCAGCAGCCCCGGACAGGGACGCGCAGATACGCAGTATTTT.

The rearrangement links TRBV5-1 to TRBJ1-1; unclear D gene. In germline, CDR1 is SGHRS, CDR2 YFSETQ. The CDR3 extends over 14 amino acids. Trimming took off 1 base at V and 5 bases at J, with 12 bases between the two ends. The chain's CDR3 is CASSLTNSYTEAFF. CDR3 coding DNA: TGCGCCAGCAGCTTGACCAACAGTTATACTGAAGCTTTCTTT.

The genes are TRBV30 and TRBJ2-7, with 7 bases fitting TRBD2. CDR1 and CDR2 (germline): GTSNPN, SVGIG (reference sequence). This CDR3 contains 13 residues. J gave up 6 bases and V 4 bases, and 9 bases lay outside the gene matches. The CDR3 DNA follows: TGTGCCTGGACGGGACTACGGATTGGCGAGCAGTACTTC. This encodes CAWTGLRIGEQYF.

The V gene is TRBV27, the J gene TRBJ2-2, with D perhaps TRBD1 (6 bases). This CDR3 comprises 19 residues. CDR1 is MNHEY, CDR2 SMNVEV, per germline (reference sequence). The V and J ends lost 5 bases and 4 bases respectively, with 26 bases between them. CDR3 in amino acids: CASSLATGFIALGTGELFF. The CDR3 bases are TGTGCCAGCAGTCTCGCGACAGGTTTTATTGCGTTAGGCACCGGGGAGCTGTTTTTT.

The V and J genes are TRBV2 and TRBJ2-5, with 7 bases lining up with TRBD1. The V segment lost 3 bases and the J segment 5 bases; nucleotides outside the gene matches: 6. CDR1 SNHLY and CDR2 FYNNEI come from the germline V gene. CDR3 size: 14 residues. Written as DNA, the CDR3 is TGTGCCAGCAGTGACCTTTACAGGGGTGAGACCCAGTACTTC. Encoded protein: CASSDLYRGETQYF.

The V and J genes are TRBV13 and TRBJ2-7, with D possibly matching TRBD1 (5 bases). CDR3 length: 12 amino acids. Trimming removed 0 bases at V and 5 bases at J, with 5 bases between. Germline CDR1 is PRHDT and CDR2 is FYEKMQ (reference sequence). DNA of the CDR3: TGTGCCAGCAGCTTAGGCAGGGACGAGCAGTACTTC. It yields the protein CASSLGRDEQYF.

The CDR3 DNA reads as TGTGCCAGCAGTGGAGTCAGGGGGAACACCGGGGAGCTGTTTTTT. As protein: CASSGVRGNTGELFF. The chain joins TRBV2 to TRBJ2-2; a weak D match, TRBD1 (6 bases). The CDR3 spans 15 residues. Trimming shortened V by 4 bases and J by 1 base, and 10 bases separated the two germline ends. CDR1 is SNHLY and CDR2 is FYNNEI in the germline V gene.

The CDR3 coding sequence is TGTGCCAGCAGCTTATTAAGTAGCTCTGGAAACACCATATATTTT. This codes for CASSLLSSSGNTIYF. This chain uses TRBV7-9 with TRBJ1-3; D unclear. CDR1 is SEHNR, CDR2 FQNEAQ, per germline (reference sequence). The V end lost 2 bases, the J end lost 0 bases, and 8 bases lay between the germline ends. This CDR3 comprises 15 residues.

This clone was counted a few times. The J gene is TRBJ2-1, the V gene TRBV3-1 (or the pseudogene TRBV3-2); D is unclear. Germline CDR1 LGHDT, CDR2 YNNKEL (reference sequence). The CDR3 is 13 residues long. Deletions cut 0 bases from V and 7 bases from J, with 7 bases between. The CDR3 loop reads CASSQDTRNEQFF. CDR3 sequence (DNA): TGTGCCAGCAGCCAAGACACGCGGAATGAGCAGTTCTTC.

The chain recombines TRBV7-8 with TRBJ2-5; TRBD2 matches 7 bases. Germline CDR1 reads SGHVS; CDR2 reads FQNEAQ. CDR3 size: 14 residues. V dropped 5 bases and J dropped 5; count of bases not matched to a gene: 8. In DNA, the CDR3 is TGTGCCAGCAGCGCCTGGGAGGGCCAGGAGACCCAGTACTTC. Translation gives CASSAWEGQETQYF. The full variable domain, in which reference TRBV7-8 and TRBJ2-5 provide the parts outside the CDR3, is GAGVSQSPRYKVAKRGQDVALRCDPISGHVSLFWYQQALGQGPEFLTYFQNEAQLDKSGLPSDRFFAERPEGSVSTLKIQRTQQEDSAVYLCASSAWEGQETQYFGPGTRLLVL.

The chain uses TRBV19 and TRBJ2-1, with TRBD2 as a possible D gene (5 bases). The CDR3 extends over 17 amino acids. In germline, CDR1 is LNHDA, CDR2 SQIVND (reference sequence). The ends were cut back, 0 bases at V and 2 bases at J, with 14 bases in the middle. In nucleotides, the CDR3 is TGTGCCAGTAGTATAGATTACAACCAGCGGCCCTACAATGAGCAGTTCTTC. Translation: CASSIDYNQRPYNEQFF. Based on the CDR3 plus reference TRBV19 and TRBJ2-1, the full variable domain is DGGITQSPKYLFRKEGQNVTLSCEQNLNHDAMYWYRQDPGQGLRLIYYSQIVNDFQKGDIAEGYSVSREKKESFPLTVTSAQKNPTAFYLCASSIDYNQRPYNEQFFGPGTRLTVL.